This T cell receptor beta chain was obtained from a study of blood T cell repertoires in COVID-19. Clones were sequenced by immunoSEQ multiplex PCR, and TCRdb holds only the in-frame ones, with some missing. The sample contains roughly 500,000 clones, approximately 89% of which appear only once. The germline gives CDR1 MNHEY, CDR2 SVGAGI. CDR3 length equals 14 residues. V lost 5 bases and J lost 2; bases outside the gene matches: 5. This chain joins TRBV6-5 and TRBJ1-1, with TRBD1 identical over 7 bases. The sequencing input was peripheral blood. The sequence was collected from a man aged 18 to 30 with COVID-19, enrolled during active disease. CDR3 protein: CASSRRQGNTEAFF. In DNA, the CDR3 is TGTGCCAGCAGTCGACGACAGGGCAACACTGAAGCTTTCTTT.